This TCR beta chain derives from a study of blood T cells in healthy people across ages. Points from the study as a whole: As naive T cell percentage varied, TCR beta diversity correlated strongly with it. Measured against age, TCR beta diversity per million T cells decreased in a roughly linear manner. The diversity estimates, figures obtained from one million T cells, were considered underestimates.

For the second PCR, which ran for about 6 to 11 cycles, a sample-barcoded 5' primer and a J-beta primer mix were used. TCRdb analysed the 5' RACE reads with MiXCR anew, one entry per CDR3 protein. Here the sample spans over 1,500,000 distinct CDR3 sequences, approximately 39% being singletons. This clonotype has a handful of counts. Its cognate antigen is unknown. Sequenced sample: blood. This receptor was obtained from a human donor in good health.

In nucleotides, the CDR3 is TGTGCCAGCAGCTTAGGGTTTCGGCAGCCCCAGCATTTT. Protein product: CASSLGFRQPQHF. This sequence joins TRBV7-2 and TRBJ1-5; no firm D call. CDR1 is SGHTA and CDR2 is FQGNSA in the germline V gene. This CDR3 contains 13 residues. Trimming removed 1 base from V and 7 bases from J, with 8 bases in between.